The text below deals with one T cell receptor (beta chain). This sample is part of a study of control samples from healthy donors and cancer patients. Trimming took 1 base from V and 9 from J; bases not matched to a gene: 13. CDR3 length: 17 residues. CDR1 and CDR2 from the germline V gene are MNHEY and SMNVEV (reference sequence). This table comes from immunoSEQ multiplex PCR, and its TCRdb copy is limited to in-frame clones, with some not included. This sample yields roughly 130,000 clones, of which about 95% are seen a single time; around 3.6% belongs to the top ten. The rearrangement joins TRBV27 to TRBJ2-1; 9 bases are shared with TRBD1. This clonotype was sampled from a man aged 30-40 years in good health. Sequencing input: blood. The CDR3 DNA reads as TGTGCCAGCAGTTTATTAGGTTTGGACAGGGGTTGGGTTGAGCAGTTCTTC. This encodes CASSLLGLDRGWVEQFF.